This TCR beta chain was identified in a study of cytomegalovirus exposure and HLA in healthy donors (dated 2017 in TCRdb). With respect to the entire study: According to a later analysis, the 120 or so validation repertoires were produced on the same platform as the roughly 720 repertoires of the first cohort. High-throughput TCR immunosequencing, statistical association of individual TCRs with disease status, and machine learning were combined to predict cytomegalovirus infection status. Besides the first cohort of approximately 710 subjects, a separate validation cohort made up of roughly 120 different subjects was used. The study aimed to test whether cataloging public T cell receptors could reveal signatures of past pathogen exposure.

Receptor libraries were prepared by the immunoSEQ multiplex PCR assay. The authors' pipeline ran thus. To diagnose cytomegalovirus status from the catalog of TCR beta chain sequences, a statistical classification framework was built. TCRdb retrieved this table from immuneACCESS and kept in-frame rearrangements only. Not all clones are present; in checked studies, unresolved V genes account for under half, and no reason is known for the remainder. D and trimming come from the DNA, and the V and J calls and clone size come from that table. In this sample the table shows some 250,000 clones, around 87% of which occur a single time. Together, the top ten hold under 0.4% of the sample. Details on this clone: The target of this receptor is not known. A read error may produce the germline difference seen at one junction end.

What the study reported, not specific to this receptor: In the study, some 180 TCR beta chains were listed as associated with cytomegalovirus. Cytomegalovirus status was reported to be diagnosed by the classifier with high specificity and sensitivity in both the original and validation cohorts. Most TCR sequences were seen in very few donors, while some public TCRs were found in many individuals. In vitro tests confirmed that a few of the cytomegalovirus-associated TCR beta chains recognize cytomegalovirus antigens. The authors suggested that the approach could potentially be generalized to other disease states and immunological phenotypes. A later analysis lacked HLA typing for the validation cohort, so it scored co-occurrence in that cohort across all 110 or so repertoires. In a later analysis, TCRs clustered in the first cohort were found to also tend to co-occur in the approximately 120 validation repertoires, with 94% of cluster scores above 0.

Donors formed part of the validation cohort, which comprised fewer than 150 subjects and was distinct from the first cohort of 666 subjects. The source material was PBMCs. This TCR was sampled from a woman in her late teens or twenties in good health and CMV-seronegative.

At the DNA level, the sequence is TGTGCTAGCAGCCGAGAGAGGTTGGAGACCCAGTACTTC. Its protein reads: CASSRERLETQYF. The sequence is built from TRBV7-7 and TRBJ2-5, with no D gene named confidently. CDR1 and CDR2 were assigned from the germline V gene (reference sequence) as SSHAT and FNYEAQ. CDR3 length: 13 amino acids, cysteine to phenylalanine. The retained sequence is limited to the CDR3, 39 bases, with the frame set at the first base. Reference TRBV7-7 and TRBJ2-5 genes cover what lies past the CDR3, so the full variable domain is GAGVSQSPRYKVTKRGQDVTLRCDPISSHATLYWYQQALGQGPEFLTYFNYEAQPDKSGLPSDRFSAERPEGSISTLTIQRTEQRDSAMYRCASSRERLETQYFGPGTRLLVL.